This TCR beta chain was sequenced for a study of regulatory T cells in long-lasting Graves disease. Documented time point: persistent/refractory GD, antithyroid drugs over 5 years with positive TRAb. From RNA extracted from PBMCs, the TCR library was made. Germline V lookup: CDR1 SGHTA, CDR2 FQGNSA. Germline trimming cut 3 bases from V and 2 bases from J; bases unmatched to any gene: 3. The CDR3 is 14 residues long. Both iRepertoire HTBI primers and Arm-PCR of CDR3 regions were used to build the TCR beta libraries. TCRdb ran MiXCR on the multiplex PCR reads and lists one entry per CDR3 protein. The repertoire holds roughly 450,000 distinct CDR3 sequences, with 20% as singletons.

The genes are TRBV7-2 and TRBJ2-7; 8 nucleotides line up with TRBD2. The specimen comprised peripheral blood mononuclear cells (PBMCs), sampled when the disease was refractory, from a patient treated with antithyroid drugs. This clonotype was sampled from a female donor with Graves disease. CDR3 residues: CASSFRLAPYEQYF. DNA for the CDR3: TGTGCCAGCAGCTTCCGACTAGCGCCCTACGAGCAGTACTTC.